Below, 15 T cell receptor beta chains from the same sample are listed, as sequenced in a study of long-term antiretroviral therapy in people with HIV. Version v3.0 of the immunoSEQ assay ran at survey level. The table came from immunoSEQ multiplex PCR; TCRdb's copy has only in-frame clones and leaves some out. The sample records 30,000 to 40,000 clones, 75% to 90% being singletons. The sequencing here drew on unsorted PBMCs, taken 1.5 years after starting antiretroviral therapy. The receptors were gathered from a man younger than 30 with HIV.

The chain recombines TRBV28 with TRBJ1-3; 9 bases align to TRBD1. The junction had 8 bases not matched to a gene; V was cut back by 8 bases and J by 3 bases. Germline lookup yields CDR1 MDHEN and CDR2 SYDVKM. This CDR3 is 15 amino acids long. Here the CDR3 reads CASGPQGAGGNTIYF. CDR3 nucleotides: TGTGCCAGCGGACCACAGGGGGCAGGTGGAAACACCATATATTTT.

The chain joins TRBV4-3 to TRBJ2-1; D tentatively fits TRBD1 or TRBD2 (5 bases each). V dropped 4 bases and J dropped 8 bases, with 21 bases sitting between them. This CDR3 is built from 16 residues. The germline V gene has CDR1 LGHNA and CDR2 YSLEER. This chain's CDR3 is CASSRLITYQGDEQFF. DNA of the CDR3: TGCGCCAGCAGCCGACTGATTACATACCAGGGAGATGAGCAGTTCTTC.

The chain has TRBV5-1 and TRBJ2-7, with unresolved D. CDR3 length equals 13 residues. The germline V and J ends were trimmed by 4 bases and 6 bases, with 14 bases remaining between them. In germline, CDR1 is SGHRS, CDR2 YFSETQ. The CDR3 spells CASSETVAGEQYF. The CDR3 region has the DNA TGCGCCAGCAGCGAAACGGTGGCTGGCGAGCAGTACTTC.

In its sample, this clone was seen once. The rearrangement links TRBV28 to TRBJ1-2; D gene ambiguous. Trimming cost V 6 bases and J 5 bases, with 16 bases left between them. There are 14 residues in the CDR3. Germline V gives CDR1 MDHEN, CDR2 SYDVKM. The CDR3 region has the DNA TGTGCCAGCAGCGCTTCCCTGAAGGGATATGGCTACACCTTC. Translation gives CASSASLKGYGYTF.

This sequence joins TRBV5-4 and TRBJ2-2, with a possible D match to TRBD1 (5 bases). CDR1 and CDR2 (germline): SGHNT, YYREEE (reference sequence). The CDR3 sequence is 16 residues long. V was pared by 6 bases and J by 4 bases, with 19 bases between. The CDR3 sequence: CASIKRGAGSTGELFF. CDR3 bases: TGTGCCAGCATCAAAAGGGGCGCAGGTTCCACCGGGGAGCTGTTTTTT.

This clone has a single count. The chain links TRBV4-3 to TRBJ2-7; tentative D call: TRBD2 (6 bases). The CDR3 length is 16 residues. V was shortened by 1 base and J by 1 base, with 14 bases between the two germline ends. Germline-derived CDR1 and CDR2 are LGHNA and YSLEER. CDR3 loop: CASSQVVSGGSYEQYF. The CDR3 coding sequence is TGCGCCAGCAGCCAAGTCGTTAGCGGAGGATCCTACGAGCAGTACTTC.

The CDR3 nucleotides read TGTGCCAGCAGTTTAGACAGTGTCTCCTACGAGCAGTACTTC. Translated, it gives CASSLDSVSYEQYF. The V call is TRBV28, the J call TRBJ2-7, with a possible D match to TRBD1 (5 bases). Germline loops: CDR1 MDHEN, CDR2 SYDVKM. There are 14 residues in the CDR3. V shed 2 bases and J shed 0 bases, with 8 bases lying between them.

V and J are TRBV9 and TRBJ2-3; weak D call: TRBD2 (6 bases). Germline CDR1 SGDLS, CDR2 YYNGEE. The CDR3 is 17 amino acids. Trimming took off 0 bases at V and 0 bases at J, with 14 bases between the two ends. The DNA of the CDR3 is TGTGCCAGCAGCGTAGACATGGCGGGGAGGAGCACAGATACGCAGTATTTT. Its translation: CASSVDMAGRSTDTQYF.

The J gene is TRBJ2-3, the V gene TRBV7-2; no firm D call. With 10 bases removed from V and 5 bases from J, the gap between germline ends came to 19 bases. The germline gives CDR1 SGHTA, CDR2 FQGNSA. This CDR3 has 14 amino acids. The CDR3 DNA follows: TGTGCCATCCCTATTGGATCCACACAAGATACGCAGTATTTT. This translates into CAIPIGSTQDTQYF.

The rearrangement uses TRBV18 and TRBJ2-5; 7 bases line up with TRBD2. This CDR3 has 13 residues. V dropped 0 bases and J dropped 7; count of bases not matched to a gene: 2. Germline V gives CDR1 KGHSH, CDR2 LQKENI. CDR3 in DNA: TGTGCCAGCTCACCACCCGGGGGGTTGACCCAGTACTTC. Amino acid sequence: CASSPPGGLTQYF.

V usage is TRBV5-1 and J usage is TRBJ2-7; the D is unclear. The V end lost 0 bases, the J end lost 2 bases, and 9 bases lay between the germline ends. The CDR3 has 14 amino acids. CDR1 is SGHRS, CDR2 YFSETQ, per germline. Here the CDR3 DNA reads TGCGCCAGCAGCTTGGCTGGAGTAGCCTACGAGCAGTACTTC. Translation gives CASSLAGVAYEQYF.

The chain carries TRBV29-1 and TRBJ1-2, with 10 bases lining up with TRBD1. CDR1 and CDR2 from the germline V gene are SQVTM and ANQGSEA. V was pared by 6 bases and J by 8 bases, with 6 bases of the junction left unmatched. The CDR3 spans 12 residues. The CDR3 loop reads CSVPTGGGGYTF. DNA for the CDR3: TGCAGCGTACCGACAGGGGGCGGGGGCTACACCTTC.

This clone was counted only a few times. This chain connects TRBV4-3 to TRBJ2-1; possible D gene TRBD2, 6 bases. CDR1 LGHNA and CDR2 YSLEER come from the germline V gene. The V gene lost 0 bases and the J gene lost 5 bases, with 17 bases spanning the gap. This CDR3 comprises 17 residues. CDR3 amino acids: CASSQDQGLRGHNEQFF. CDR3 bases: TGCGCCAGCAGCCAAGATCAGGGACTCCGAGGGCACAATGAGCAGTTCTTC.

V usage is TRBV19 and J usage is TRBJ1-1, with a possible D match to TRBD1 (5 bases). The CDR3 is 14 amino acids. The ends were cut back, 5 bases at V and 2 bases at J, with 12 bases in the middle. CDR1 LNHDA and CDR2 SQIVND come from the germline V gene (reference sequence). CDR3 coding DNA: TGTGCCAGTAGTCCCGCGGGGCTAAACACTGAAGCTTTCTTT. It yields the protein CASSPAGLNTEAFF.

CDR3 in amino acids: CASSSPLAGEQYF. The CDR3 DNA reads as TGTGCCAGCAGCTCCCCACTAGCAGGCGAGCAGTACTTC. The chain is built from TRBV7-9 and TRBJ2-7; D may be TRBD2 (6 bases). Trimming shortened V by 4 bases and J by 6 bases, and 13 bases separated the two germline ends. Germline CDR1 and CDR2: SEHNR and FQNEAQ (reference sequence). The CDR3 totals 13 residues.